Listed here are 8 T cell receptor beta chains from one sample, sequenced in a study of control samples from healthy donors and cancer patients. Clones were sequenced by immunoSEQ multiplex PCR, and TCRdb holds only the in-frame ones, with some missing. The data contain under 55,000 clones, roughly 80% of them singletons. The sequenced sample was blood. Receptors were obtained from a man between 65 and 79 years old in good health.

The gene calls are TRBV7-9 and TRBJ2-7; D is possibly TRBD1 or TRBD2 (6 bases each). Deletions cut 5 bases from V and 6 bases from J, with 11 bases between. The CDR3 is 12 residues long. The germline V gene encodes CDR1 SEHNR and CDR2 FQNEAQ (reference sequence). The CDR3 spells CASSAQGGEQYF. The DNA of the CDR3 is TGTGCCAGCAGCGCACAGGGAGGCGAGCAGTACTTC.

V usage is TRBV15 and J usage is TRBJ2-7; 12 positions match TRBD1. Unmatched junction bases numbered 5, after V lost 0 bases and J lost 5 bases. This CDR3 comprises 16 residues. Germline V CDR1 and CDR2: LNHNV, YYDKDF (reference sequence). The CDR3 loop reads CATSREGDRGLNEQYF. For the CDR3, the DNA is TGTGCCACCAGCAGAGAGGGGGACAGGGGGCTGAACGAGCAGTACTTC.

J is TRBJ1-1 and V is TRBV19; the D gene is possibly TRBD1 (6 bases). The CDR3 contains 14 residues. V was cut by 7 bases and J by 1 base, with 13 bases left in between. The germline V gene has CDR1 LNHDA and CDR2 SQIVND (reference sequence). Here the CDR3 DNA reads TGTGCCAGTAAATCGGGGGCAGGGAACACTGAAGCTTTCTTT. Translated, it gives CASKSGAGNTEAFF. The full variable domain, in which reference TRBV19 and TRBJ1-1 provide the parts outside the CDR3, is DGGITQSPKYLFRKEGQNVTLSCEQNLNHDAMYWYRQDPGQGLRLIYYSQIVNDFQKGDIAEGYSVSREKKESFPLTVTSAQKNPTAFYLCASKSGAGNTEAFFGQGTRLTVV.

This clone was counted a few times. The J gene is TRBJ2-7, the V gene TRBV7-8; TRBD2 matches at 13 bases. CDR1 and CDR2 from the germline V gene are SGHVS and FQNEAQ. The CDR3 totals 16 residues. V dropped 4 bases and J dropped 0; count of bases not matched to a gene: 3. CDR3 in amino acids: CASSSWTSGSSYEQYF. The CDR3 coding sequence is TGTGCCAGCAGCTCCTGGACTAGCGGGAGCTCCTACGAGCAGTACTTC.

The gene calls are TRBV2 and TRBJ2-5; TRBD2 agrees at 11 bases. The junction had 4 bases not matched to a gene; V was cut back by 4 bases and J by 3 bases. Germline-derived CDR1 and CDR2 are SNHLY and FYNNEI. This CDR3 has 15 residues. The CDR3 DNA follows: TGTGCCAGCAGTGGGGCTAGCGGGGGGAAAGAGACCCAGTACTTC. Translation: CASSGASGGKETQYF. Full variable domain (rest looked up from reference TRBV2 and TRBJ2-5): EPEVTQTPSHQVTQMGQEVILRCVPISNHLYFYWYRQILGQKVEFLVSFYNNEISEKSEIFDDQFSVERPDGSNFTLKIRSTKLEDSAMYFCASSGASGGKETQYFGPGTRLLVL.

The V call is TRBV29-1, the J call TRBJ2-5, with a tentative D call TRBD2 (6 bases). Germline CDR1 SQVTM, CDR2 ANQGSEA. The CDR3 totals 13 residues. V shed 7 bases and J shed 5 bases, with 17 bases lying between them. CDR3: CSAEGAGRETQYF. The CDR3, as DNA: TGCAGCGCCGAAGGTGCGGGGAGGGAGACCCAGTACTTC.

The rearrangement links TRBV6-5 to TRBJ2-3, with TRBD2 matching over 11 bases. After removal of 6 bases from V and 7 bases from J, the junction contained 6 bases not matched to a gene. The CDR3 sequence is 14 residues long. The germline V gene encodes CDR1 MNHEY and CDR2 SVGAGI. The CDR3 reads CASSQGTSGNTQYF. In DNA form, the CDR3 reads TGTGCCAGCAGCCAGGGGACTAGCGGAAATACGCAGTATTTT.

This clone was counted a few times. The rearrangement uses TRBV4-1 and TRBJ1-5; D remains unclear. The CDR3 runs 13 residues. Germline V gene sequence: CDR1 MGHRA, CDR2 YSYEKL. The germline V and J ends were trimmed by 3 bases and 4 bases, with 7 bases remaining between them. CDR3 DNA: TGCGCCAGCAGCCATGGCCCGAATCAGCCCCAGCATTTT. Translated: CASSHGPNQPQHF.